This passage covers 8 T cell receptor beta chains from one sample sequenced in a study of T cell repertoires and leukemia-associated antigens. One entry per CDR3 protein results from TCRdb running MiXCR on the 5' RACE reads. The data hold roughly 10,000 distinct CDR3 sequences, with 35% to 45% observed a single time. These receptors' targets are unknown. Specimen: CD3+ T cells sorted from blood and cultured. The source is a female donor in good health.

V is TRBV4-1 and J is TRBJ1-4; D is uncertain. The CDR3 covers 15 residues. The germline V gene has CDR1 MGHRA and CDR2 YSYEKL. Trimming pared 0 bases from V and 3 bases from J, leaving 8 bases between. The DNA of the CDR3 is TGCGCCAGCAGCCAAGAATCACATGCTAATGAAAAACTGTTTTTT. Encoded protein: CASSQESHANEKLFF.

This clonotype is medium-sized in the sample. This chain links TRBV11-1 with TRBJ2-1, with D possibly TRBD1 on 6 matching bases. This CDR3 spans 14 amino acids. V was pared by 4 bases and J by 6 bases, with 13 bases between. Germline assignment: CDR1 SGHAT and CDR2 FQDESV (reference sequence). CDR3 loop: CASSSRDISNEQFF. Here the CDR3 DNA reads TGTGCCAGCAGCTCCCGGGACATTAGCAATGAGCAGTTCTTC. Supplemented by reference TRBV11-1 and TRBJ2-1, the full variable domain reads EAEVAQSPRYKITEKSQAVAFWCDPISGHATLYWYRQILGQGPELLVQFQDESVVDDSQLPKDRFSAERLKGVDSTLKIQPAELGDSAMYLCASSSRDISNEQFFGPGTRLTVL.

This chain joins TRBV29-1 and TRBJ2-5; 8 nucleotides align to TRBD2. Germline V gene data show CDR1 as SQVTM and CDR2 as ANQGSEA. The CDR3 covers 13 residues. Trimming took 6 bases from V and 4 from J; bases not matched to a gene: 7. CDR3 loop: CSVERGRLETQYF. The CDR3 nucleotides read TGCAGCGTCGAGCGGGGGAGATTAGAGACCCAGTACTTC. Full variable domain (remainder filled in from reference TRBV29-1 and TRBJ2-5): SAVISQKPSRDICQRGTSLTIQCQVDSQVTMMFWYRQQPGQSLTLIATANQGSEATYESGFVIDKFPISRPNLTFSTLTVSNMSPEDSSIYLCSVERGRLETQYFGPGTRLLVL.

V gene TRBV4-3 combines with J gene TRBJ1-1; D is unresolved. The CDR3 covers 12 residues. CDR1 and CDR2 (germline): LGHNA, YSLEER. The V and J ends lost 0 bases and 3 bases respectively, with 2 bases between them. The CDR3 spells CASSQEDTEAFF. In DNA form, the CDR3 reads TGCGCCAGCAGCCAAGAGGACACTGAAGCTTTCTTT.

This clonotype was recorded a few times. The chain couples TRBV20-1 to TRBJ2-4; 10 nucleotides line up with TRBD2. With 6 bases clipped from V and 4 bases from J, the junction kept 6 bases outside the gene matches. This CDR3 has 14 residues. Germline V CDR1 and CDR2: DFQATT, SNEGSKA (reference sequence). CDR3 DNA sequence: TGCAGTGCAACTAGCGGGGAGAAGAAAAACATTCAGTACTTC. Protein sequence: CSATSGEKKNIQYF.

This clonotype is labeled large. For the CDR3, the DNA is TGTGCCAGCAGTGAAGCAATGGACGGTTGGTCCGGGGAGCTGTTTTTT. Its translation: CASSEAMDGWSGELFF. V usage is TRBV6-1 and J usage is TRBJ2-2; no definite D call. This CDR3 has 16 amino acids. V dropped 0 bases and J dropped 6 bases, with 14 bases sitting between them. CDR1 is MNHNS and CDR2 is SASEGT in the germline V gene.

In its sample, this clonotype was seen a few times. At one end, the junction sequence differs from germline, possibly due to a read error. V usage is TRBV5-1 and J usage is TRBJ2-1, with 9 nucleotides matching TRBD1. Looked up from germline, CDR1 is SGHRS and CDR2 is YFSETQ. The CDR3 consists of 16 residues. CDR3 sequence (DNA): TGCGCCAGCAGCGGAGGACAGGGGACGAGATCTAATGAGCCGTTCTTC. It specifies CASSGGQGTRSNEPFF.

This clonotype has ten or more counts. The chain uses TRBV4-1 and TRBJ2-7, with 12 nucleotides matching TRBD2. The CDR3 contains 18 residues. Germline loops: CDR1 MGHRA, CDR2 YSYEKL. The J segment lost 2 bases and the V segment lost 1 base, leaving 9 bases of the junction unmatched. DNA for the CDR3: TGCGCCAGCAGCCAAGTCTTCGTTACTAGCGGGAGGACCTACGAGCAGTACTTC. Amino acid sequence: CASSQVFVTSGRTYEQYF.